The 28 T cell receptor beta chains presented below share a single source sample, sequenced in a study of blood T cell repertoires in COVID-19. Sequencing used immunoSEQ multiplex PCR; TCRdb keeps in-frame clones, though not all of them. The sample has about 170,000 clones; about four fifths are singletons. Sequences were obtained from peripheral blood. The receptors come from a man in his sixties or seventies with active or convalescent COVID-19.

V and J are TRBV5-1 and TRBJ2-5; 12 bases line up with TRBD1. Germline V gene lookup returns CDR1 SGHRS and CDR2 YFSETQ. This CDR3 comprises 16 residues. After removal of 3 bases from V and 6 bases from J, the junction contained 9 bases not matched to a gene. The CDR3 region is CASSWDRGQMMKTQYF. CDR3 sequence (DNA): TGCGCCAGCAGCTGGGACAGGGGGCAGATGATGAAGACCCAGTACTTC.

CDR3 sequence reads: CASSEERTYNEKLFF. The CDR3 DNA is TGTGCCAGCAGTGAAGAGAGAACTTATAATGAAAAACTGTTTTTT. V usage is TRBV2 and J usage is TRBJ1-4; D gene ambiguous. Deletions cut 1 base from V and 4 bases from J, with 10 bases between. This CDR3 comprises 15 residues. The germline V gene has CDR1 SNHLY and CDR2 FYNNEI.

This chain connects TRBV7-9 to TRBJ1-1; D unclear. Germline V gene lookup returns CDR1 SEHNR and CDR2 FQNEAQ (reference sequence). V was cut by 6 bases and J by 3 bases, with 8 bases left in between. The CDR3 totals 12 residues. Here the CDR3 reads CASSFHDTEAFF. Written as DNA, the CDR3 is TGTGCCAGCAGTTTTCATGACACTGAAGCTTTCTTT.

The V gene is TRBV6-5, the J gene TRBJ2-2; 7 bases line up with TRBD1. V was clipped by 7 bases and J by 4 bases; unmatched bases: 3. The CDR3 totals 13 residues. Germline loops: CDR1 MNHEY, CDR2 SVGAGI. CDR3 nucleotide sequence: TGTGCCAGCATGGCAGGGGGCACCGGGGAGCTGTTTTTT. Protein: CASMAGGTGELFF.

The chain couples TRBV6-4 to TRBJ2-1, with D possibly TRBD2 on 6 matching bases. Germline loops: CDR1 MRHNA, CDR2 SNTAGT. CDR3 size: 15 residues. Trimming stripped 0 bases from V and 6 bases from J, with 12 bases between. The CDR3 here is CASSDSEGGSNEQFF. The CDR3 DNA reads TGTGCCAGCAGTGACTCGGAGGGTGGGTCCAATGAGCAGTTCTTC.

The rearrangement joins TRBV7-9 to TRBJ2-1; TRBD2 might be the D (5 bases). There are 13 residues in the CDR3. Germline-derived CDR1 and CDR2 are SEHNR and FQNEAQ (reference sequence). The V and J ends lost 3 bases and 8 bases respectively, with 11 bases between them. CDR3 sequence reads: CASSFGLADEQFF. As DNA, the CDR3 is TGTGCCAGCAGCTTCGGGCTAGCAGATGAGCAGTTCTTC.

The CDR3 protein is CASSELDTLVSTF. The CDR3 DNA sequence: TGTGCCAGCAGTGAACTGGACACCCTAGTATCCACCTTC. This chain joins TRBV6-1 and TRBJ1-2; maybe TRBD1 (5 bases). V lost 2 bases, J lost 13 bases, and 17 bases lay in between. From germline, CDR1 is MNHNS and CDR2 SASEGT. This CDR3 has 13 residues.

The chain is built from TRBV9 and TRBJ1-2; TRBD1 might be the D (5 bases). The V gene lost 3 bases and the J gene lost 4 bases, with 16 bases spanning the gap. This CDR3 contains 15 residues. CDR1 SGDLS and CDR2 YYNGEE come from the germline V gene. The CDR3 here is CASSAGGGALYGYTF. CDR3 nucleotide sequence: TGTGCCAGCAGCGCCGGGGGAGGGGCTCTCTATGGCTACACCTTC.

The chain has TRBV7-6 and TRBJ1-1, with a tentative D call TRBD1 (5 bases). Germline CDR1 and CDR2: SGHVS and FNYEAQ. CDR3 length: 14 amino acids. Trimming took 3 bases from V and 0 from J, leaving 8 bases between them. Here the CDR3 DNA reads TGTGCCAGCAGCTTCAGGGAATTGAACACTGAAGCTTTCTTT. Encoded protein: CASSFRELNTEAFF.

This sequence joins TRBV7-8 and TRBJ1-5, with D tentatively TRBD1 (6 bases). The CDR3 loop spans 14 amino acids. V was cut by 1 base and J by 3 bases, with 7 bases left in between. The V gene's germline CDR1 is SGHVS and CDR2 FQNEAQ. The CDR3 nucleotides are TGTGCCAGCAGCTTAGGACAGGTCAATCAGCCCCAGCATTTT. It codes for CASSLGQVNQPQHF.

The chain carries TRBV28 and TRBJ1-5; 7 nucleotides agree with TRBD1. The CDR3 runs 14 residues. The junction had 8 bases not matched to a gene; V was cut back by 5 bases and J by 7 bases. The germline CDR1 and CDR2 sequences are MDHEN and SYDVKM. The CDR3 nucleotides are TGTGCCAGCAGTCGAGGGGGCGCTGGACAGCCCCAGCATTTT. As protein: CASSRGGAGQPQHF.

The chain recombines TRBV5-8 with TRBJ2-6; tentatively, D is TRBD1 (5 bases). V shed 5 bases and J shed 4 bases, with 19 bases lying between them. This CDR3 has 17 amino acids. CDR1 SGHTS and CDR2 YDEGEE come from the germline V gene. Written as DNA, the CDR3 is TGTGCCAGCAGTCGGAAAGACAGCCGCCTCGGGGCCAACGTCCTGACTTTC. It codes for CASSRKDSRLGANVLTF.

The V call is TRBV19, the J call TRBJ2-1; 10 bases match TRBD2. Germline lookup yields CDR1 LNHDA and CDR2 SQIVND (reference sequence). CDR3 length: 15 amino acids. With V trimmed by 2 bases and J by 8 bases, 6 bases remained unmatched. CDR3 sequence reads: CASSIQAGGLYEQFF. CDR3 DNA: TGTGCCAGTAGTATACAAGCGGGGGGGCTATATGAGCAGTTCTTC.

This clone is a singleton in its sample. The DNA of the CDR3 is TGCGCCAGCAGCTCGGCACAGGGGTTCGGCACTGAAGCTTTCTTT. This encodes CASSSAQGFGTEAFF. V gene TRBV5-1 combines with J gene TRBJ1-1, with 7 bases aligning to TRBD1. The V segment lost 3 bases and the J segment 4 bases; nucleotides outside the gene matches: 9. Germline loops: CDR1 SGHRS, CDR2 YFSETQ. The CDR3 has 15 amino acids. The entire variable domain, with the rest obtained from reference TRBV5-1 and TRBJ1-1, is as follows: KAGVTQTPRYLIKTRGQQVTLSCSPISGHRSVSWYQQTPGQGLQFLFEYFSETQRNKGNFPGRFSGRQFSNSRSEMNVSTLELGDSALYLCASSSAQGFGTEAFFGQGTRLTVV.

The chain links TRBV5-1 to TRBJ2-1, with 10 bases fitting TRBD2. This CDR3 is 20 amino acids long. V gave up 1 base and J gave up 1 base; unmatched junction bases: 14. The germline CDR1 and CDR2 sequences are SGHRS and YFSETQ. CDR3 nucleotides: TGCGCCAGCAGCTTGCCCCGTGAAGCGGGGGGGCCGGGATCCTACAATGAGCAGTTCTTC. Amino acids: CASSLPREAGGPGSYNEQFF.

The chain is built from TRBV7-3 and TRBJ2-2, with 13 positions matching TRBD2. The V gene end was trimmed by 4 bases and the J gene end by 2 bases; junction bases not matched to a gene: 13. In germline, CDR1 is SGHTA, CDR2 FQGTGA. CDR3 size: 20 residues. CDR3 nucleotide sequence: TGTGCCAGCAGCTCCTTACGACGGACTAGCGGGGGCCCTAACACCGGGGAGCTGTTTTTT. The encoded protein is CASSSLRRTSGGPNTGELFF.

CDR3 protein: CASSLSGTRNNEQFF. The DNA of the CDR3 is TGTGCCAGCAGTCTCAGCGGGACCCGCAACAATGAGCAGTTCTTC. This rearrangement joins TRBV11-3 to TRBJ2-1; 7 bases line up with TRBD2. Germline V gene data show CDR1 as SGHNT and CDR2 as YENEEA. Losses at the gene ends were 6 bases for V and 5 bases for J; bases not matched to a gene: 10. The CDR3 contains 15 residues.

The chain uses TRBV7-9 and TRBJ2-5, with a tentative D call TRBD2 (5 bases). V was cut by 5 bases and J by 1 base, with 11 bases left in between. Germline loops: CDR1 SEHNR, CDR2 FQNEAQ (reference sequence). This CDR3 contains 14 residues. Written as DNA, the CDR3 is TGTGCCAGCAGCCCCCGGACTCCCCAAGAGACCCAGTACTTC. The encoded protein is CASSPRTPQETQYF.

J is TRBJ2-7 and V is TRBV12-3 or TRBV12-4; 8 bases match TRBD2. The V and J ends lost 9 bases and 3 bases, in that order; junction bases with no gene match: 7. This CDR3 contains 13 residues. As DNA, the CDR3 is TGTGCCAGTGGGGTTAGCGGGAACTACGAGCAGTACTTC. It translates to CASGVSGNYEQYF.

A few counts support this clone. V and J are TRBV29-1 and TRBJ2-2; TRBD2 might be the D (6 bases). This CDR3 is 14 amino acids long. CDR1 is SQVTM, CDR2 ANQGSEA, per germline. Deletions cut 6 bases from V and 1 base from J, with 12 bases between. The CDR3 spells CSVIADKNTGELFF. CDR3 bases: TGCAGCGTGATAGCGGACAAGAACACCGGGGAGCTGTTTTTT.

This sequence joins TRBV2 and TRBJ2-7, with D perhaps TRBD1 (6 bases). V lost 7 bases, J lost 6 bases, and 16 bases lay in between. The germline V gene has CDR1 SNHLY and CDR2 FYNNEI. This CDR3 is 13 amino acids long. The CDR3 spells CASTRTPQGEQYF. The CDR3 region has the DNA TGTGCCAGCACCAGAACTCCACAGGGCGAGCAGTACTTC. The whole variable domain, remainder taken from reference TRBV2 and TRBJ2-7, is EPEVTQTPSHQVTQMGQEVILRCVPISNHLYFYWYRQILGQKVEFLVSFYNNEISEKSEIFDDQFSVERPDGSNFTLKIRSTKLEDSAMYFCASTRTPQGEQYFGPGTRLTVT.

V is TRBV28 and J is TRBJ2-1, with TRBD2 identical over 12 bases. The CDR3 has 15 residues. V shed 7 bases, J shed 6 bases, and the junction held 7 bases outside the gene matches. Germline V gene sequence: CDR1 MDHEN, CDR2 SYDVKM. In nucleotides, the CDR3 is TGTGCCAGCATTCCTCCGGGACTAGCGGGCAATGAGCAGTTCTTC. Translated: CASIPPGLAGNEQFF. The complete variable domain, with remaining parts taken from reference TRBV28 and TRBJ2-1, reads DVKVTQSSRYLVKRTGEKVFLECVQDMDHENMFWYRQDPGLGLRLIYFSYDVKMKEKGDIPEGYSVSREKKERFSLILESASTNQTSMYLCASIPPGLAGNEQFFGPGTRLTVL.

The chain is built from TRBV5-1 and TRBJ2-7, with 9 positions matching TRBD2. CDR3 length equals 15 residues. V trimming: 3 bases; J trimming: 7 bases; junction bases outside the gene matches: 11. CDR1 is SGHRS and CDR2 is YFSETQ in the germline V gene. Here the CDR3 reads CASSSHSGSQREQYF. The CDR3 DNA reads TGCGCCAGCAGCTCCCATAGCGGGAGCCAGAGGGAGCAGTACTTC.

The V call is TRBV4-3, the J call TRBJ2-2, with 15 bases lining up with TRBD2. The germline gives CDR1 LGHNA, CDR2 YSLEER. CDR3 length: 19 amino acids. V gave up 2 bases and J gave up 3 bases; unmatched junction bases: 7. The CDR3 region has the DNA TGCGCCAGCAGCCAATTCGCGGGACTAGCGGGAGGATACACCGGGGAGCTGTTTTTT. It is translated as CASSQFAGLAGGYTGELFF.

The gene calls are TRBV3-1 (or the pseudogene TRBV3-2) and TRBJ2-7; 9 bases fit TRBD1. The germline CDR1 and CDR2 sequences are LGHDT and YNNKEL (reference sequence). V lost 3 bases and J lost 4; bases outside the gene matches: 7. This CDR3 comprises 15 residues. The DNA for the CDR3 is TGTGCCAGCAGCCAGACAGGGGGGAGAACTTACGAGCAGTACTTC. It translates to CASSQTGGRTYEQYF.

CDR3 sequence reads: CASSYRTGNQPQHF. CDR3 coding DNA: TGTGCCAGCAGTTACCGGACAGGGAACCAGCCCCAGCATTTT. V and J are TRBV6-5 and TRBJ1-5; 8 nucleotides align to TRBD1. Germline CDR1 MNHEY, CDR2 SVGAGI. V dropped 2 bases and J dropped 7; count of bases not matched to a gene: 4. The CDR3 sequence is 14 residues long.

This clone turned up a few times. The rearrangement links TRBV24-1 to TRBJ2-1; D possibly corresponds to TRBD1 (6 bases). The germline V and J ends were trimmed by 1 base and 9 bases, with 21 bases remaining between them. Germline CDR1 is KGHDR and CDR2 is SFDVKD. This CDR3 spans 17 amino acids. The CDR3: CATSDFVGLGTNGEQFF. The CDR3 DNA reads as TGTGCCACCAGTGATTTTGTGGGATTGGGGACAAATGGTGAGCAGTTCTTC.

The V call is TRBV7-2, the J call TRBJ2-1, with 7 bases lining up with TRBD2. V lost 6 bases, J lost 1 base, and 15 bases stayed unmatched. CDR1 is SGHTA and CDR2 is FQGNSA in the germline V gene. The CDR3 runs 18 residues. For the CDR3, the DNA is TGTGCCAGCAGGAGGGGTAGTCTGGCGGGAGCGTCCTACAATGAGCAGTTCTTC. Amino acids: CASRRGSLAGASYNEQFF.